This is a list of T cell receptor beta chains from one sample in a study of molecular identifiers for immune sequencing clone quantification. TCRdb re-derived calls from the PCR reads in MiXCR, one entry per CDR3 protein. In the table there are some 590,000 distinct CDR3 sequences, 25% of which are singletons. What was sequenced was naive CD8+ T cells from blood, with Jurkat cell RNA spiked in. Receptors originate from a human donor in good health. Some libraries in this study had Jurkat cell RNA spiked in. CDR3s include the opening cysteine and the closing phenylalanine or tryptophan. Fields, in order: D gene, J gene, clone size, V gene, CDR3 DNA, CDR3 protein. The D gene is left open where the match is weak. Clone size is shown for a subset of rows, as once, few, many or a class of expanded clone.

d_gene: TRBD2; j_gene: TRBJ2-7; abundance: .; v_gene: TRBV7-9; CDR3nt: TGTGCCAGCAGCTACGGGACTAGCGGTCACGAGCAGTACTTC; CDR3aa: CASSYGTSGHEQYF
d_gene: .; j_gene: TRBJ1-2; abundance: .; v_gene: TRBV4-2; CDR3nt: TGTGCCAGCAGCCAAGAAGGAGAATGGAACTATGGCTACACCTTC; CDR3aa: CASSQEGEWNYGYTF
d_gene: TRBD1; j_gene: TRBJ1-2; abundance: .; v_gene: TRBV19; CDR3nt: TGTGCCAGTAGTATAGAAAGGACTTCGGGACAGGGGGCTTTCTATGGCTACACCTTC; CDR3aa: CASSIERTSGQGAFYGYTF
d_gene: TRBD2; j_gene: TRBJ2-1; abundance: .; v_gene: TRBV29-1; CDR3nt: TGCAGCGTGACCCTTTCCGAGCGGGGTAATGAGCAGTTCTTC; CDR3aa: CSVTLSERGNEQFF
d_gene: TRBD1; j_gene: TRBJ2-7; abundance: .; v_gene: TRBV28; CDR3nt: TGTGCCAGCAGTCGATATCCCGGGACAGGGGGCAACGAGCAGTACTTC; CDR3aa: CASSRYPGTGGNEQYF
d_gene: .; j_gene: TRBJ2-5; abundance: .; v_gene: TRBV29-1; CDR3nt: TGCAGCGTCATGGTTGAGACCCAGTACTTC; CDR3aa: CSVMVETQYF
d_gene: .; j_gene: TRBJ1-3; abundance: .; v_gene: TRBV4-3; CDR3nt: TGCGCCAGCAGCCAAGACTGGACGGGCTCTGGAAACACCATATATTTT; CDR3aa: CASSQDWTGSGNTIYF
d_gene: .; j_gene: TRBJ2-7; abundance: many; v_gene: TRBV6-6; CDR3nt: TGTGCCAGCAGTGGACTAATTGACGAGCAGTACTTC; CDR3aa: CASSGLIDEQYF
d_gene: .; j_gene: TRBJ1-4; abundance: few; v_gene: TRBV7-9; CDR3nt: TGTGCCAGCAGCTTAAGGACCAGAGGCGATGAAAAACTGTTTTTT; CDR3aa: CASSLRTRGDEKLFF
d_gene: .; j_gene: TRBJ2-5; abundance: many; v_gene: TRBV18; CDR3nt: TGTGCCAGCAGCCCAGGGGAAGAGACCCAGTACTTC; CDR3aa: CASSPGEETQYF
d_gene: TRBD2; j_gene: TRBJ2-1; abundance: .; v_gene: TRBV20-1; CDR3nt: TGCAGTGCTGCCCCTCGAGCGGGGTCCTACAATGAGCAGTTCTTC; CDR3aa: CSAAPRAGSYNEQFF
d_gene: TRBD2; j_gene: TRBJ2-5; abundance: .; v_gene: TRBV4-3; CDR3nt: TGCGCCAGCAGCCAAGATCGGGGGAGGGGAGGGGAGACCCAGTACTTC; CDR3aa: CASSQDRGRGGETQYF
d_gene: TRBD1; j_gene: TRBJ2-7; abundance: many; v_gene: TRBV27; CDR3nt: TGTGCCAGCAGTGAGGGAGACAGGGACGTCTACGAGCAGTACTTC; CDR3aa: CASSEGDRDVYEQYF
d_gene: .; j_gene: TRBJ2-7; abundance: many; v_gene: TRBV5-6; CDR3nt: TGTGCCAGCAGCTCGGGCCCGCCCGAGCAGTACTTC; CDR3aa: CASSSGPPEQYF
d_gene: .; j_gene: TRBJ1-6; abundance: .; v_gene: TRBV6-5; CDR3nt: TGTGCCAGCAGTTACTCCGGTCGTTCACCCCTCCACTTT; CDR3aa: CASSYSGRSPLHF
d_gene: TRBD1; j_gene: TRBJ1-1; abundance: few; v_gene: TRBV20-1; CDR3nt: TGCAGTGCGCGGACAGGAGAAAACACTGAAGCTTTCTTT; CDR3aa: CSARTGENTEAFF
d_gene: TRBD2; j_gene: TRBJ2-1; abundance: .; v_gene: TRBV7-9; CDR3nt: TGTGCCAGCAGCCCGCCCACCAGCGGGAGCTCCTACAATGAGCAGTTCTTC; CDR3aa: CASSPPTSGSSYNEQFF
d_gene: .; j_gene: TRBJ1-5; abundance: many; v_gene: TRBV4-3; CDR3nt: TGCGCCAGCAGCCCCCGTTGGACAACTAATCAGCCCCAGCATTTT; CDR3aa: CASSPRWTTNQPQHF
d_gene: .; j_gene: TRBJ2-3; abundance: .; v_gene: TRBV7-9; CDR3nt: TGTGCCAGCAGCCCGGGGGTCGGGGGCTTCTCAGATACGCAGTATTTT; CDR3aa: CASSPGVGGFSDTQYF
d_gene: TRBD2; j_gene: TRBJ2-1; abundance: .; v_gene: TRBV5-4; CDR3nt: TGTGCCAGCAGCTCCCCCGGGGGGGCGCAAGGTGAGCAGTTCTTC; CDR3aa: CASSSPGGAQGEQFF
d_gene: TRBD1; j_gene: TRBJ2-7; abundance: many; v_gene: TRBV29-1; CDR3nt: TGCAGCGCAGGACAGGGGTCCCCCTACGAGCAGTACTTC; CDR3aa: CSAGQGSPYEQYF
d_gene: TRBD1; j_gene: TRBJ2-7; abundance: many; v_gene: TRBV12-3/TRBV12-4; CDR3nt: TGTGCCAGCAGCCCGGACAGGGGGGGAAGGGAGCAGTACTTC; CDR3aa: CASSPDRGGREQYF
d_gene: .; j_gene: TRBJ1-5; abundance: few; v_gene: TRBV4-3; CDR3nt: TGCGCCAGCAGCCAATCTTGGGAGGGTTATAGCAATCAGCCCCAGCATTTT; CDR3aa: CASSQSWEGYSNQPQHF
d_gene: .; j_gene: TRBJ1-4; abundance: many; v_gene: TRBV6-6; CDR3nt: TGTGCCAGCAGTCCGGCCGGGTCTGGCGCTAATGAAAAACTGTTTTTT; CDR3aa: CASSPAGSGANEKLFF
d_gene: TRBD2; j_gene: TRBJ2-2; abundance: few; v_gene: TRBV4-1; CDR3nt: TGCGCCAGCAGCCAAGATTCCGGGACTAGCGTCACCGGGGAGCTGTTTTTT; CDR3aa: CASSQDSGTSVTGELFF
d_gene: .; j_gene: TRBJ2-7; abundance: .; v_gene: TRBV4-3; CDR3nt: TGCGCCAGCAGCCAAGATTACAGAGGGCCCTACGAGCAGTACTTC; CDR3aa: CASSQDYRGPYEQYF
d_gene: TRBD2; j_gene: TRBJ2-1; abundance: .; v_gene: TRBV11-3; CDR3nt: TGTGCCAGCAGCCCGGGACTAGCGGGCCCGTACGACAATGAGCAGTTCTTC; CDR3aa: CASSPGLAGPYDNEQFF
d_gene: TRBD2; j_gene: TRBJ2-3; abundance: few; v_gene: TRBV9; CDR3nt: TGTGCCAGCAGCGTCGGACTAGGAGCTACAGATACGCAGTATTTT; CDR3aa: CASSVGLGATDTQYF
d_gene: TRBD1; j_gene: TRBJ1-2; abundance: many; v_gene: TRBV2; CDR3nt: TGTGCCAGCAGTGAAGTCCCGGGACAGTACTATGGCTACACCTTC; CDR3aa: CASSEVPGQYYGYTF
d_gene: .; j_gene: TRBJ2-3; abundance: .; v_gene: TRBV27; CDR3nt: TGTGCCAGCAGACAGGACGCCACAGATACGCAGTATTTT; CDR3aa: CASRQDATDTQYF
d_gene: .; j_gene: TRBJ1-1; abundance: few; v_gene: TRBV7-2; CDR3nt: TGTGCCAGCAGCCCGAGCGCGGGGGCCCTGCCTGAAGCTTTCTTT; CDR3aa: CASSPSAGALPEAFF
d_gene: .; j_gene: TRBJ1-2; abundance: many; v_gene: TRBV7-2; CDR3nt: TGTGCCAGCAAAGAGTCTTCCAACTATGGCTACACCTTC; CDR3aa: CASKESSNYGYTF
d_gene: .; j_gene: TRBJ2-3; abundance: .; v_gene: TRBV13; CDR3nt: TGTGCCAGCAGCTGGGGGACGTTTAGCACAGATACGCAGTATTTT; CDR3aa: CASSWGTFSTDTQYF
d_gene: TRBD1; j_gene: TRBJ2-7; abundance: .; v_gene: TRBV19; CDR3nt: TGTGCCAGTAACGGGACAGGGGCCTACGAGCAGTACTTC; CDR3aa: CASNGTGAYEQYF
d_gene: .; j_gene: TRBJ2-7; abundance: few; v_gene: TRBV19; CDR3nt: TGTGCCAGTAGTATAGGGCAGGGGAGCTCCTACGAGCAGTACTTC; CDR3aa: CASSIGQGSSYEQYF
d_gene: TRBD1; j_gene: TRBJ2-7; abundance: many; v_gene: TRBV4-3; CDR3nt: TGCGCCAGCAGCCAAGGTAACAGGGGGCCCGCCTACGAGCAGTACTTC; CDR3aa: CASSQGNRGPAYEQYF
d_gene: TRBD1; j_gene: TRBJ2-3; abundance: few; v_gene: TRBV6-2/TRBV6-3; CDR3nt: TGTGCCAGCAGTTACTCGTGGACAGGGAGGGATACGCAGTATTTT; CDR3aa: CASSYSWTGRDTQYF
d_gene: TRBD1; j_gene: TRBJ2-1; abundance: few; v_gene: TRBV7-2; CDR3nt: TGTGCCAGCAGCTTAGACCAGGGGGCTAAAAATGAGCAGTTCTTC; CDR3aa: CASSLDQGAKNEQFF
d_gene: TRBD2; j_gene: TRBJ2-1; abundance: many; v_gene: TRBV4-3; CDR3nt: TGCGCCAGCAGCCAAGATAGGCTAGCGGGAGAGGATGAGCAGTTCTTC; CDR3aa: CASSQDRLAGEDEQFF
d_gene: .; j_gene: TRBJ2-1; abundance: .; v_gene: TRBV7-2; CDR3nt: TGTGCCAGCAGCTTAGTGGGGGGGGGCCTCTACAATGAGCAGTTCTTC; CDR3aa: CASSLVGGGLYNEQFF
d_gene: TRBD1; j_gene: TRBJ2-7; abundance: many; v_gene: TRBV20-1; CDR3nt: TGCAGTGCCCGTGGGACAGCCACGTACGAGCAGTACTTC; CDR3aa: CSARGTATYEQYF
d_gene: TRBD2; j_gene: TRBJ2-3; abundance: many; v_gene: TRBV4-3; CDR3nt: TGCGCCAGCAGCCAAGTGAGCGGGAGGACCTCTAGCACAGATACGCAGTATTTT; CDR3aa: CASSQVSGRTSSTDTQYF
d_gene: .; j_gene: TRBJ2-1; abundance: few; v_gene: TRBV9; CDR3nt: TGTGCCAGCAGCGTAGCCTCGCAGTACAATGAGCAGTTCTTC; CDR3aa: CASSVASQYNEQFF
d_gene: TRBD1; j_gene: TRBJ1-6; abundance: .; v_gene: TRBV12-3/TRBV12-4; CDR3nt: TGTGCCAGCAGTTTGTCGGCAGGGGGTAGGACCTATAATTCACCCCTCCACTTT; CDR3aa: CASSLSAGGRTYNSPLHF
d_gene: TRBD2; j_gene: TRBJ2-3; abundance: many; v_gene: TRBV20-1; CDR3nt: TGCAGTGCTAGACCCGGGACTAGCGGCACAGATACGCAGTATTTT; CDR3aa: CSARPGTSGTDTQYF
d_gene: .; j_gene: TRBJ2-1; abundance: many; v_gene: TRBV7-9; CDR3nt: TGTGCCAGCAGCTTACAGGGAAGCTCCTACAATGAGCAGTTCTTC; CDR3aa: CASSLQGSSYNEQFF
d_gene: .; j_gene: TRBJ1-4; abundance: .; v_gene: TRBV5-4; CDR3nt: TGTGCCAGCAGCTTGGGACTGACAACTAATGAAAAACTGTTTTTT; CDR3aa: CASSLGLTTNEKLFF
d_gene: .; j_gene: TRBJ1-5; abundance: many; v_gene: TRBV6-2/TRBV6-3; CDR3nt: TGTGCCAGCACATCAGTGAATAGCAATCAGCCCCAGCATTTT; CDR3aa: CASTSVNSNQPQHF
d_gene: TRBD2; j_gene: TRBJ2-2; abundance: many; v_gene: TRBV27; CDR3nt: TGTGCCAGCAGTTTATCACCTTTTACTAGCGGGATCACCGGGGAGCTGTTTTTT; CDR3aa: CASSLSPFTSGITGELFF
d_gene: .; j_gene: TRBJ2-2; abundance: many; v_gene: TRBV24-1; CDR3nt: TGTGCCACCAGGGGCCCAGGCCGGGGGTCCGGGGAGCTGTTTTTT; CDR3aa: CATRGPGRGSGELFF
d_gene: TRBD1; j_gene: TRBJ2-4; abundance: many; v_gene: TRBV7-9; CDR3nt: TGTGCCAGCAGTTATATCACAGGGGTCGAAAACATTCAGTACTTC; CDR3aa: CASSYITGVENIQYF
d_gene: .; j_gene: TRBJ2-3; abundance: many; v_gene: TRBV9; CDR3nt: TGTGCCAGCAGCAGGGGGGCCACAGATACGCAGTATTTT; CDR3aa: CASSRGATDTQYF
d_gene: .; j_gene: TRBJ1-5; abundance: few; v_gene: TRBV12-3/TRBV12-4; CDR3nt: TGTGCCAGCACCCCGTCAGCTTATCAGCCCCAGCATTTT; CDR3aa: CASTPSAYQPQHF
d_gene: .; j_gene: TRBJ2-1; abundance: few; v_gene: TRBV4-3; CDR3nt: TGCGCCAGCAGCCAGTCGCGGGGCAGCTCCTACAATGAGCAGTTCTTC; CDR3aa: CASSQSRGSSYNEQFF
d_gene: .; j_gene: TRBJ2-1; abundance: few; v_gene: TRBV4-3; CDR3nt: TGCGCCAGCAGCCAAGATCCAACAGGGCCCTACAATGAGCAGTTCTTC; CDR3aa: CASSQDPTGPYNEQFF
d_gene: TRBD1; j_gene: TRBJ2-3; abundance: few; v_gene: TRBV6-2/TRBV6-3; CDR3nt: TGTGCCAGCAGTTATTCCGACAGGGGTGGCACAGATACGCAGTATTTT; CDR3aa: CASSYSDRGGTDTQYF
d_gene: .; j_gene: TRBJ2-1; abundance: .; v_gene: TRBV20-1; CDR3nt: TGCAGTGCTAGACGACTAGGGGGCAATGAGCAGTTCTTC; CDR3aa: CSARRLGGNEQFF